The 4 T cell receptor beta chains listed next were all sequenced from one sample in a study of blood T cell repertoires in COVID-19. TCRdb's copy holds only in-frame clones and misses some; the assay was immunoSEQ multiplex PCR. Found here are hundreds of thousands of clones, roughly nine tenths of them singletons; the top ten hold approximately 5%. The sequencing sample was made of PBMCs or T cells enriched from blood (not recorded which). These receptors originate from a man in his 60s who had recovered from COVID-19.

This clone was detected a few times. The CDR3 is CASSPTSVRTGELFF. CDR3 nucleotides: TGTGCCAGCAGCCCTACTAGCGTGAGGACCGGGGAGCTGTTTTTT. The chain recombines TRBV7-3 with TRBJ2-2; TRBD2 aligns across 7 bases. Trimming took 5 bases from V and 5 from J; bases not matched to a gene: 8. The germline gives CDR1 SGHTA, CDR2 FQGTGA. The CDR3 covers 15 residues. The full variable domain, completed using reference TRBV7-3 and TRBJ2-2, is GAGVSQTPSNKVTEKGKYVELRCDPISGHTALYWYRQSLGQGPEFLIYFQGTGAADDSGLPNDRFFAVRPEGSVSTLKIQRTERGDSAVYLCASSPTSVRTGELFFGEGSRLTVL.

This chain joins TRBV7-3 and TRBJ2-7; D may be TRBD1 (7 bases). This CDR3 is 14 amino acids long. Germline values: CDR1 SGHTA, CDR2 FQGTGA. Trimming shortened V by 2 bases and J by 5 bases, and 13 bases separated the two germline ends. CDR3: CASSLAGGQHEQYF. In nucleotides, the CDR3 is TGTGCCAGCAGCTTAGCCGGGGGACAGCACGAGCAGTACTTC.

This sequence joins TRBV24-1 and TRBJ1-1, with 8 positions matching TRBD1. Trimming cost V 4 bases and J 8 bases; bases outside gene matches: 5. Germline-derived CDR1 and CDR2 are KGHDR and SFDVKD. This CDR3 region has 13 residues. CDR3 amino acids: CATSDPDRAEAFF. CDR3 nucleotides: TGTGCCACCAGTGACCCGGACAGGGCAGAAGCTTTCTTT.

Note on this clone: One end of the junction varies from germline; a read error may be responsible. The V gene is TRBV11-3, the J gene TRBJ2-2; D perhaps matches TRBD2 (6 bases). The CDR3 consists of 15 residues. Germline values: CDR1 SGHNT, CDR2 YENEEA. The CDR3 DNA is TGTGCCAGCAGCTTAGGGGGCGGGAACTCCGGGGAGCTGTTTTTT. Amino acid sequence: CASSLGGGNSGELFF.